This TCR beta chain is from a study of blood T cell repertoires in COVID-19. In the study overall: The study drew acute and convalescent COVID-19 samples from the United States, Italy and Spain.

CDR3 length: 11 amino acids. Germline CDR1 and CDR2: MNHNY and SVGAGI (reference sequence). The ends were cut back, 6 bases at V and 10 bases at J, with 7 bases in the middle. Assay used: immunoSEQ multiplex PCR; TCRdb lists only in-frame clones, some missing. The repertoire holds some 5,200 clones, more than 70% seen once, with under 3% in the top ten. The sequenced material came from peripheral blood. The TCR comes from a woman older than 75 with acute or convalescent COVID-19. The chain combines TRBV6-6 with TRBJ1-6, with unresolved D. DNA of the CDR3: TGTGCCAGCAGAGATACATCACCCCTCCACTTT. Its protein is CASRDTSPLHF.